The entry below describes one TCR beta chain. Its antigen remains unknown. Germline values: CDR1 SGHVS, CDR2 FQNEAQ. Unmatched junction bases numbered 9, after V lost 2 bases and J lost 6 bases. The CDR3 consists of 16 residues. A single record per CDR3 protein comes from TCRdb applying MiXCR to the reads. The sample gives about 900,000 distinct CDR3 sequences, 31% of which show up once; around 15% is in the top ten. The sample originates from a study of T cell repertoires in cytomegalovirus infection. Background on the study: Recently identified HLA-C-restricted CMV epitopes and well-studied HLA-B-restricted CMV epitopes were used by the study. Public TCR beta signatures were indicative of both CMV infection and a matching HLA type.

General study results and limits: HLA-C-restricted TCR beta clonotypes specific for CMV led the ex vivo response. Adding up the frequency of public TCR beta families identified people who carried CMV plus the relevant HLA.

The TCR was taken from a human donor in good health (CMV status not recorded). Some clones in this sample may be carry-over from other donors' samples. The J gene is TRBJ2-1, the V gene TRBV7-8, with 8 bases identical to TRBD2. Source: cultured CD8+ T cells from PBMCs, taken from culture after CMV antigen stimulation. CDR3 region: CASSLNRGGPANEQFF. The CDR3 bases are TGTGCCAGCAGCTTAAATCGGGGGGGCCCCGCCAATGAGCAGTTCTTC.